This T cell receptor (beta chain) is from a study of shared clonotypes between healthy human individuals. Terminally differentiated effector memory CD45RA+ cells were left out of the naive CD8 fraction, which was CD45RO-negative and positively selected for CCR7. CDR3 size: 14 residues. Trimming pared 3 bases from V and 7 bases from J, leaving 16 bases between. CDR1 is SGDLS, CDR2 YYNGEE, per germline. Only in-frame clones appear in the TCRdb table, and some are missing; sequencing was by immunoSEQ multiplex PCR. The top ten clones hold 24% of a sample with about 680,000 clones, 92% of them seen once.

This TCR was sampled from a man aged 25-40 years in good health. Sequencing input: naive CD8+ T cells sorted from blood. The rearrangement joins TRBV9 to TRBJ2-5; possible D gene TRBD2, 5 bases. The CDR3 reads CASSEGLGLGTQYF. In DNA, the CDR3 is TGTGCCAGCAGCGAAGGACTGGGGTTGGGGACCCAGTACTTC.